This T cell receptor beta chain was recorded in a study of identical twins. Using its own MiXCR run on the 5' RACE reads, TCRdb lists one record per CDR3 protein. The sample shows 310,000 or so distinct CDR3 sequences, roughly 9.7% of them seen only once. This clonotype has more than one count but fewer than ten. The same data also contributed to another study, on yellow fever vaccine responses in identical twins.

This clonotype was sampled from a woman aged 18-29 years in good health. Sequences were obtained from CD8+ T cells sorted from blood.

The CDR3: CASSGVVGVRAEQFF. CDR3 nucleotides: TGTGCCAGCAGCGGAGTGGTGGGGGTGAGGGCTGAGCAGTTCTTC. The V and J genes are TRBV5-6 and TRBJ2-1; D may correspond to TRBD1 or TRBD2 (5 bases each). The germline V and J ends were trimmed by 4 bases and 9 bases, with 20 bases remaining between them. The CDR3 totals 15 residues. Germline V gene data show CDR1 as SGHDT and CDR2 as YYEEEE.